This T cell receptor beta chain was recovered during a study of blood T cell repertoires in COVID-19. The wider study: Samples representing acute and convalescent COVID-19 were sourced from the United States, Italy and Spain.

Clones were sequenced by immunoSEQ multiplex PCR, and TCRdb holds only the in-frame ones, with some missing. The sample has around 70,000 clones; 70% to 75% are singletons. The junction had 9 bases not matched to a gene; V was cut back by 5 bases and J by 10 bases. The CDR3 runs to 15 residues. CDR1 ENHRY and CDR2 SYGVKD come from the germline V gene. Source material: peripheral blood. The rearrangement links TRBV10-3 to TRBJ1-6; the match to TRBD1 covers 9 bases. This receptor was taken from a man between 65 and 85 years old with acute or convalescent COVID-19. The CDR3 bases are TGTGCCATCAGTAATCCGGGACAGGGAGACTCACCCCTCCACTTT. The encoded protein is CAISNPGQGDSPLHF.